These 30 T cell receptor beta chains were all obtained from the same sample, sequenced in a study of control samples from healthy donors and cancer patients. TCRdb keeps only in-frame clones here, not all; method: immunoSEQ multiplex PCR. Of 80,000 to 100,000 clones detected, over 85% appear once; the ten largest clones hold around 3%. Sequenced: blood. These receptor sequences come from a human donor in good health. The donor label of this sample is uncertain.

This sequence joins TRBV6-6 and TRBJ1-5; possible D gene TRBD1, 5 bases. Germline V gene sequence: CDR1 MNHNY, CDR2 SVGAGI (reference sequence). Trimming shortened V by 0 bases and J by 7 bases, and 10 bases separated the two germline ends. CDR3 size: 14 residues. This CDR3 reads CASSYSGVRQPQHF. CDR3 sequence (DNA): TGTGCCAGCAGTTACTCAGGGGTAAGGCAGCCCCAGCATTTT.

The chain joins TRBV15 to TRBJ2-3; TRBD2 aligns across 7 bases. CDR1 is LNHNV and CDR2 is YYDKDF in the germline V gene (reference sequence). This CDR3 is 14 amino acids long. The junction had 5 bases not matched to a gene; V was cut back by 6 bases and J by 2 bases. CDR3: CATSGGDPTDTQYF. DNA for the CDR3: TGTGCCACCAGTGGGGGGGACCCCACAGATACGCAGTATTTT.

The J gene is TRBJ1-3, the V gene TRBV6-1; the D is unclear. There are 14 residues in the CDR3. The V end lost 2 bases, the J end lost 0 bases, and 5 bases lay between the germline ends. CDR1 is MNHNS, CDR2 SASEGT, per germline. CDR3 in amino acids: CASSELPSGNTIYF. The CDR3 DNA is TGTGCCAGCAGTGAACTACCCTCTGGAAACACCATATATTTT.

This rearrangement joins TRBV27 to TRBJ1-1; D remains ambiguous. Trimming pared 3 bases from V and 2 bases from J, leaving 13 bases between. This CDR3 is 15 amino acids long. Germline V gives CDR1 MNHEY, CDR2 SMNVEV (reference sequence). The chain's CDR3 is CASSFSVTVNTEAFF. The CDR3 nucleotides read TGTGCCAGCAGTTTTTCGGTGACCGTAAACACTGAAGCTTTCTTT.

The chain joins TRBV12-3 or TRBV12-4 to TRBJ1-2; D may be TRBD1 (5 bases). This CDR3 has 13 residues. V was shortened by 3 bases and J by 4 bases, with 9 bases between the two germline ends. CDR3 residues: CASSFRVGYGYTF. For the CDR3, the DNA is TGTGCCAGCAGTTTCAGGGTTGGCTATGGCTACACCTTC.

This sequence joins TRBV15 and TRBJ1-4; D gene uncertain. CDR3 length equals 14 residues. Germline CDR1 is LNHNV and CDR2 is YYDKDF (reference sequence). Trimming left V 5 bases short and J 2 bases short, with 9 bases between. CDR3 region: CATSDKTTNEKLFF. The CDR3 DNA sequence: TGTGCCACCAGCGACAAGACCACTAATGAAAAACTGTTTTTT. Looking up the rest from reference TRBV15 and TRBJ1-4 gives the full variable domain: DAMVIQNPRYQVTQFGKPVTLSCSQTLNHNVMYWYQQKSSQAPKLLFHYYDKDFNNEADTPDNFQSRRPNTSFCFLDIRSPGLGDTAMYLCATSDKTTNEKLFFGSGTQLSVL.

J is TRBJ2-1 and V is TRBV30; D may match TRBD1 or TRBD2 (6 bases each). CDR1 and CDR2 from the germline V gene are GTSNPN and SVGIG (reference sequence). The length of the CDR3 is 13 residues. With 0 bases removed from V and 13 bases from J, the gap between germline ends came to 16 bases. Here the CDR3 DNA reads TGTGCCTGGAGTGTCAGCTTCGAGGGGGGTCAGTTCTTC. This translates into CAWSVSFEGGQFF.

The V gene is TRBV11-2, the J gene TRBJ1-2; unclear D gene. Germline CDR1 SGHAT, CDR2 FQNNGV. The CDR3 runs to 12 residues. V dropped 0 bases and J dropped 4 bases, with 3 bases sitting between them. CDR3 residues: CASSLDIYGYTF. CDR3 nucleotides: TGTGCCAGCAGCTTAGATATCTATGGCTACACCTTC. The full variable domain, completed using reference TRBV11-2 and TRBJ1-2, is EAGVAQSPRYKIIEKRQSVAFWCNPISGHATLYWYQQILGQGPKLLIQFQNNGVVDDSQLPKDRFSAERLKGVDSTLKIQPAKLEDSAVYLCASSLDIYGYTFGSGTRLTVV.

The CDR3 DNA sequence: TGTGCCAGCAGCGCTCGATTAGCGGGGGGGCCGGTAGATACGCAGTATTTT. It translates to CASSARLAGGPVDTQYF. This chain connects TRBV9 to TRBJ2-3; 11 bases map to TRBD2. The CDR3 covers 17 residues. Unmatched junction bases numbered 11, after V lost 3 bases and J lost 5 bases. Germline-derived CDR1 and CDR2 are SGDLS and YYNGEE.

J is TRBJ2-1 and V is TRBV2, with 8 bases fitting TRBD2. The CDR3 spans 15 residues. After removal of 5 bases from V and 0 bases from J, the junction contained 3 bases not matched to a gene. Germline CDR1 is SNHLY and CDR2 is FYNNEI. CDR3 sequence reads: CASSLAGSSYNEQFF. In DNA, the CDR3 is TGTGCCAGCAGTTTAGCGGGAAGCTCCTACAATGAGCAGTTCTTC.

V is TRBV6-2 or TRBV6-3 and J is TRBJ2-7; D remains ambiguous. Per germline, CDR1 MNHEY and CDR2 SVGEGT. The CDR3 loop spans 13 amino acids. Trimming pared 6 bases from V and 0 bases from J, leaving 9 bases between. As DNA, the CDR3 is TGTGCCAGCAGCTCGACGAACTCCTACGAGCAGTACTTC. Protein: CASSSTNSYEQYF.

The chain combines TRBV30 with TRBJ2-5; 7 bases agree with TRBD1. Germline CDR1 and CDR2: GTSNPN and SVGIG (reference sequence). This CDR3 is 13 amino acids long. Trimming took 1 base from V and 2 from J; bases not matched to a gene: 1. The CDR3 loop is CAWSGGQQETQYF. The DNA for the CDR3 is TGTGCCTGGAGTGGGGGACAGCAAGAGACCCAGTACTTC.

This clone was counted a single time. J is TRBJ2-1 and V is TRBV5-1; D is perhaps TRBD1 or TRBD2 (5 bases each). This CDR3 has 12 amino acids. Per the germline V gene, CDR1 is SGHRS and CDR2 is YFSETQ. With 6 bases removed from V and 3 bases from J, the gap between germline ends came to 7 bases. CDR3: CASTRGYNEQFF. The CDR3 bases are TGCGCCAGCACGAGGGGCTACAATGAGCAGTTCTTC.

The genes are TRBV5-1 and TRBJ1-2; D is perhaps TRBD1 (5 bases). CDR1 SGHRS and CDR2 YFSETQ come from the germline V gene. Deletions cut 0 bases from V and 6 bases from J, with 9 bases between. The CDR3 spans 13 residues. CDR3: CASSLARGDGYTF. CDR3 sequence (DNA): TGCGCCAGCAGCTTGGCAAGGGGCGATGGCTACACCTTC.

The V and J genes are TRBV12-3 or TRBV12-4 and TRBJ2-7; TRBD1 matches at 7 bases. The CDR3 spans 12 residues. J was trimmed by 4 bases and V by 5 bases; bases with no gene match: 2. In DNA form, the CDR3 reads TGTGCCAGCAGTCTACAGGGGTACGAGCAGTACGTC. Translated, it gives CASSLQGYEQYV.

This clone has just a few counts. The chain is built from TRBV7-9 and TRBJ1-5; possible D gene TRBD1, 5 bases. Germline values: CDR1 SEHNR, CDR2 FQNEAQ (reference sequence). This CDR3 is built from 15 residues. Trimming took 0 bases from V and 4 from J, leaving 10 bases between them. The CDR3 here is CASSLAGATNQPQHF. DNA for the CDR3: TGTGCCAGCAGCTTAGCAGGGGCCACAAATCAGCCCCAGCATTTT.

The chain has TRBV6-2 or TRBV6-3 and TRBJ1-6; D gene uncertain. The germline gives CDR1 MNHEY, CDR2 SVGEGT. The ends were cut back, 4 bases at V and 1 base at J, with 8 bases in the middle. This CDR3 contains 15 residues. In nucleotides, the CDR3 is TGTGCCAGCAGTTTGGCCTCTTCCTATAATTCACCCCTCCACTTT. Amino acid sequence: CASSLASSYNSPLHF.

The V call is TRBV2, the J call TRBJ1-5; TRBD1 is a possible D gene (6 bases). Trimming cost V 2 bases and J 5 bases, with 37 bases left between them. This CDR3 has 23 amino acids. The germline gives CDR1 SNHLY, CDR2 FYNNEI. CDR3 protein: CASSESYLVSGGQVNPHHQPQHF. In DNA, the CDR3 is TGTGCCAGCAGTGAATCTTATCTGGTTTCTGGGGGGCAGGTCAATCCCCACCATCAGCCCCAGCATTTT.

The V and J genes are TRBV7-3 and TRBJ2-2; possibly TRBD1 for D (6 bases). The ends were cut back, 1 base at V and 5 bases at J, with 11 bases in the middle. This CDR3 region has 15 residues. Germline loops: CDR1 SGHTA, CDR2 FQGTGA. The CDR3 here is CASSLNRANTGELFF. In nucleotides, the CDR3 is TGTGCCAGCAGCTTAAACAGGGCTAATACCGGGGAGCTGTTTTTT.

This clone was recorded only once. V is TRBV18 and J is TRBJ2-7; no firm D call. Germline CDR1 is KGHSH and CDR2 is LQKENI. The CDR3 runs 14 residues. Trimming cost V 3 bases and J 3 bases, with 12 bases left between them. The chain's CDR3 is CASSPQAGNYEQYF. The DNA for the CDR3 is TGTGCCAGCTCACCTCAAGCAGGAAACTACGAGCAGTACTTC.

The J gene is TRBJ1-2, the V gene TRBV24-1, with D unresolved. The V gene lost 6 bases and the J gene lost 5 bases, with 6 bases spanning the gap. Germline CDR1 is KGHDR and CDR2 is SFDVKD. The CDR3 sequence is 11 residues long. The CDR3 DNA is TGTGCCACCAGTAACATTTATGGCTACACCTTC. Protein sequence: CATSNIYGYTF.

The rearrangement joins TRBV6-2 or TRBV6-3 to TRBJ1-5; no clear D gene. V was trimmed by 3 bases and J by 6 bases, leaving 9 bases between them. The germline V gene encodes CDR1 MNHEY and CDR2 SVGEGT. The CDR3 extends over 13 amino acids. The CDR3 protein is CASSYIMGQPQHF. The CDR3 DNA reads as TGTGCCAGCAGTTATATAATGGGTCAGCCCCAGCATTTT.

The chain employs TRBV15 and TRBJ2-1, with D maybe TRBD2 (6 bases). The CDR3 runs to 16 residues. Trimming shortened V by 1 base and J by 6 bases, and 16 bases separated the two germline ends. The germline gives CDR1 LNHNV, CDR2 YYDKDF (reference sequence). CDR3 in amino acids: CATSRVKGQGGNEQFF. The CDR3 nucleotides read TGTGCCACCAGCAGAGTCAAGGGCCAGGGAGGCAATGAGCAGTTCTTC.

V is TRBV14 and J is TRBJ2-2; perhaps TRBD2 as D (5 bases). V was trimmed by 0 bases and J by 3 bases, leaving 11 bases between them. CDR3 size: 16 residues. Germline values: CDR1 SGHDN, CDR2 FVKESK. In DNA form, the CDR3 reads TGTGCCAGCAGCCAAGATAAGGGAGTGTACACCGGGGAGCTGTTTTTT. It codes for CASSQDKGVYTGELFF.

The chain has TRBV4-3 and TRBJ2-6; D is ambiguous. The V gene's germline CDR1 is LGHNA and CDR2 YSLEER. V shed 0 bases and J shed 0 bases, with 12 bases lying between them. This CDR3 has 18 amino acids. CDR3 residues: CASSQDLPESSGANVLTF. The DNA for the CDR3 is TGCGCCAGCAGCCAAGATCTCCCAGAGTCCTCTGGGGCCAACGTCCTGACTTTC.

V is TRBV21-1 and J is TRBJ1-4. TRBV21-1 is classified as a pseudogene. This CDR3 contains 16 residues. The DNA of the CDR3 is TGTGCCAGCAGCAAACCAATGGCGGGACCTAATGAAAAACTGTTTTTT. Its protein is CASSKPMAGPNEKLFF.

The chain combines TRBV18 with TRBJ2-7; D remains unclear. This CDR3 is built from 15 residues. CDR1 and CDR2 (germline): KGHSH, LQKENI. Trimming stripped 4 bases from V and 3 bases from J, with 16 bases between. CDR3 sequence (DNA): TGTGCCAGCTCACACGCCACAGAAATTAACTACGAGCAGTACTTC. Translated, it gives CASSHATEINYEQYF.

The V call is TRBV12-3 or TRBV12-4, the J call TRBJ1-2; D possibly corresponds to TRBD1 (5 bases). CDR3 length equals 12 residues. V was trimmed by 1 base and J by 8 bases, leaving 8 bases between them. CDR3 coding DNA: TGTGCCAGCAGTTTAGAGGGGAAGGGCTACACCTTC. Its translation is CASSLEGKGYTF.

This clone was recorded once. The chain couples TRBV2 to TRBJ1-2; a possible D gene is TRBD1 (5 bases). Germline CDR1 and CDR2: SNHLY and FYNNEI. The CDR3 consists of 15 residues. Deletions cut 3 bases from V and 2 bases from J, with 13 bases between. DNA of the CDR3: TGTGCCAGCAGTGAGGATCCCAGGGACAACTATGGCTACACCTTC. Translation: CASSEDPRDNYGYTF.

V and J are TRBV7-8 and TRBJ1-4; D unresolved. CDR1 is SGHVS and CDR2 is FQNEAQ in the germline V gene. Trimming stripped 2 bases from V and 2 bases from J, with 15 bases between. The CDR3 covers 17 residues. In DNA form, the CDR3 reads TGTGCCAGCAGCTTATGGTGGGATCCCGGGACTAATGAAAAACTGTTTTTT. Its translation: CASSLWWDPGTNEKLFF.